These 9 T cell receptor beta chains were sequenced from one sample in a study of cytomegalovirus exposure and HLA in healthy donors. Primers included in the PCR were 60 Vbeta and 13 Jbeta primers. Assay used: immunoSEQ multiplex PCR; TCRdb lists only in-frame clones, some missing. This table holds about 170,000 clones, 65% to 90% found once. Material for sequencing was PBMCs. These receptors all come from a male donor in good health and CMV-seronegative.

The rearrangement joins TRBV29-1 to TRBJ2-2; D remains ambiguous. CDR1 SQVTM and CDR2 ANQGSEA come from the germline V gene. Between the trimmed V and J ends, which lost 5 bases and 7 bases, there was a span of 20 bases. The CDR3 spans 15 residues. CDR3: CSVQIRPRFIGELFF. The CDR3 nucleotides are TGCAGCGTTCAAATTCGACCCAGGTTCATCGGGGAGCTGTTTTTT.

This clone appeared a few times. J is TRBJ1-1 and V is TRBV7-9, with D unclear. The CDR3 spans 12 residues. In germline, CDR1 is SEHNR, CDR2 FQNEAQ (reference sequence). V was cut by 2 bases and J by 5 bases, with 6 bases left in between. CDR3 region: CASSLLETEAFF. In nucleotides, the CDR3 is TGTGCCAGCAGCTTATTGGAGACTGAAGCTTTCTTT.

This rearrangement joins TRBV7-8 to TRBJ1-1; D is possibly TRBD1 (5 bases). This CDR3 is 17 amino acids long. Trimming shortened V by 5 bases and J by 6 bases, and 25 bases separated the two germline ends. Germline CDR1 and CDR2: SGHVS and FQNEAQ. CDR3 in amino acids: CASSPLGGLNSGAEAFF. The CDR3 bases are TGTGCCAGCAGCCCCTTGGGTGGTCTCAACTCGGGGGCTGAAGCTTTCTTT.

This clone has only one observation. The gene calls are TRBV6-1 and TRBJ2-1, with 8 bases lining up with TRBD2. Germline V gives CDR1 MNHNS, CDR2 SASEGT. CDR3 length: 13 amino acids. Germline trimming cut 11 bases from V and 8 bases from J; bases unmatched to any gene: 11. This CDR3 is CAGRGGAWDEQFF. DNA of the CDR3: TGTGCCGGACGGGGGGGGGCCTGGGATGAGCAGTTCTTC.

The chain uses TRBV19 and TRBJ1-2, with D possibly matching TRBD1 (5 bases). This CDR3 has 14 amino acids. Trimming took 6 bases from V and 6 from J, leaving 17 bases between them. Germline CDR1 and CDR2: LNHDA and SQIVND (reference sequence). The CDR3 region has the DNA TGTGCCAGTAGCCCCCCGGGCAGGGTGAATGGCTACACCTTC. It specifies CASSPPGRVNGYTF.

As for this clone: This sample also contains other DNA sequences that code for the same CDR3. The chain couples TRBV27 to TRBJ2-7, with TRBD1 matching 8 bases. Germline V gene sequence: CDR1 MNHEY, CDR2 SMNVEV (reference sequence). With 6 bases clipped from V and 3 bases from J, the junction kept 4 bases outside the gene matches. CDR3 size: 13 residues. The CDR3, as DNA: TGTGCCAGCAGCCTCGACAGGGGCTACGAGCAGTACTTC. This gives the protein CASSLDRGYEQYF.

The gene calls are TRBV5-4 and TRBJ2-5; 14 bases fit TRBD2. The CDR3 spans 17 residues. The trim removed 3 bases at V and 0 bases at J, leaving 4 bases unmatched. Germline CDR1 SGHNT, CDR2 YYREEE (reference sequence). CDR3 region: CASSSRTSGGYQETQYF. CDR3 sequence (DNA): TGTGCCAGCAGCTCTCGGACTAGCGGGGGGTACCAAGAGACCCAGTACTTC.

Only a few counts were recorded for this clone. The chain couples TRBV6-6 to TRBJ1-6, with TRBD1 as a possible D gene (6 bases). The CDR3 spans 14 residues. The germline V and J ends were trimmed by 7 bases and 7 bases, with 14 bases remaining between them. Germline V lookup: CDR1 MNHNY, CDR2 SVGAGI (reference sequence). DNA of the CDR3: TGTGCCAGCAACGGGGTTGGGGGCAATTCACCCCTCCACTTT. It codes for CASNGVGGNSPLHF.

The V gene is TRBV7-9, the J gene TRBJ1-2; maybe TRBD1 (5 bases). The V end lost 5 bases, the J end lost 3 bases, and 13 bases lay between the germline ends. Germline V gene data show CDR1 as SEHNR and CDR2 as FQNEAQ (reference sequence). The CDR3 is 14 residues long. The CDR3 is CASSVLLTDYGYTF. CDR3 nucleotides: TGTGCCAGCAGCGTGCTCCTGACAGACTATGGCTACACCTTC.